The rows below give T cell receptor beta chains drawn from one sample of a study of blood T cell repertoires in COVID-19. Assay: immunoSEQ multiplex PCR; the TCRdb copy retains only in-frame clones and omits some. The sample holds 85,000 to 90,000 clones; approximately 86% are singletons and the top ten take 1.2%. The sample consisted of peripheral blood. The receptor set was obtained from a man of 80 years or more with active or convalescent COVID-19. CDR3s leave out the opening cysteine and the closing phenylalanine or tryptophan. The D gene is left open where the match is weak.

d_gene	v_gene	j_gene	CDR3aa
TRBD1	TRBV15	TRBJ1-5	ATSRVGQGAPGQPQH
.	TRBV19	TRBJ1-5	ASSIAGLLQPQH
TRBD2	TRBV5-1	TRBJ2-3	ASSTGGYADTQY
.	TRBV28	TRBJ2-7	ASTTPGRPGGSYEQY
.	TRBV19	TRBJ1-1	ASSITAVMNTEAF
.	TRBV30	TRBJ2-7	AWSVASANEQY
TRBD1	TRBV18	TRBJ1-5	ASSPPGTGVQPQH
.	TRBV7-2	TRBJ1-1	ASSLEVRAGNTEAF
TRBD2	TRBV4-3	TRBJ2-1	ASSHGGSVYNEQF
TRBD2	TRBV7-9	TRBJ2-1	ASSSAGGPRNEQF
TRBD2	TRBV6-2/TRBV6-3	TRBJ2-1	ASSLTSGSSRQF
TRBD1	TRBV19	TRBJ1-5	ASSATGMGNQPQH
.	TRBV6-1	TRBJ1-2	ASSEVGLEGYT
TRBD1	TRBV5-4	TRBJ2-7	ASSLAGTGGNEQY
.	TRBV7-9	TRBJ2-5	ASSRTGTQY